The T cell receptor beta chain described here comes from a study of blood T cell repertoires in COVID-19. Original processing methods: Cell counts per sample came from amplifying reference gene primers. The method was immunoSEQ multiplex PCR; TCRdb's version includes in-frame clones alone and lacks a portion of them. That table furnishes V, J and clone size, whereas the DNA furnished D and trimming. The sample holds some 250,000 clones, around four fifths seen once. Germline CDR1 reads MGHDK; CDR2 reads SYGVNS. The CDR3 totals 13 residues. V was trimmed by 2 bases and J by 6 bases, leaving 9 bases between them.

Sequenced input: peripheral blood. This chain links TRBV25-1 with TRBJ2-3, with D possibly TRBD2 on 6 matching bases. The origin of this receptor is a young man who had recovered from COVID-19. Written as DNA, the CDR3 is TGTGCCAGCAGTGAACTTGGGAGGGATACGCAGTATTTT. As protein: CASSELGRDTQYF. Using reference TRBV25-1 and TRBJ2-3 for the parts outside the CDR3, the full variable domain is EADIYQTPRYLVIGTGKKITLECSQTMGHDKMYWYQQDPGMELHLIHYSYGVNSTEKGDLSSESTVSRIRTEHFPLTLESARPSHTSQYLCASSELGRDTQYFGPGTRLTVL.